This T cell receptor (beta chain) was retrieved from a study of read filtering for tumor transcriptome and immune sequencing. Study-wide findings and caveats: IR-seq captured clonotypes deeper and more reliably than RNA-seq.

This clonotype was seen ten or more times. Its antigen is not known. The CDR3 spans 15 residues. The germline CDR1 and CDR2 sequences are DFQATT and SNEGSKA (reference sequence). With 4 bases clipped from V and 4 bases from J, the junction kept 9 bases outside the gene matches. The library was built from roughly 400 ng RNA with molecular barcoded adaptors for alpha/delta and beta/gamma chains. TCRdb analysed the reads with MiXCR anew, one entry per CDR3 protein. The sample lists 50,000 to 65,000 distinct CDR3 sequences; roughly 19% were seen once. This chain links TRBV20-1 with TRBJ2-5; 10 positions agree with TRBD1. This clonotype was sampled from a donor aged 40 or over with multiple myeloma. Sequencing used a population of CD138-negative cells sorted from bone marrow. CDR3 sequence: CSANLGGTGVETQYF. CDR3 coding DNA: TGCAGTGCTAATTTGGGCGGGACAGGGGTAGAGACCCAGTACTTC.